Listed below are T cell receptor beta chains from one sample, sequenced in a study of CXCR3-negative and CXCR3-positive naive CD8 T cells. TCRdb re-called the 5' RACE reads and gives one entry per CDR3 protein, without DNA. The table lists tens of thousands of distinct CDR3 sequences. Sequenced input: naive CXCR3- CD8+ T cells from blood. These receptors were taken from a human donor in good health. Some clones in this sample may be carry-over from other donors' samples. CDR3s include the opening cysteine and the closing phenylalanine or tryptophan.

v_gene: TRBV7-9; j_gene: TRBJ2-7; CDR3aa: CATSGTQSSYEQYF
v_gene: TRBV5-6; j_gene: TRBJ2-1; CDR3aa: CASSPDGYYNEQFF
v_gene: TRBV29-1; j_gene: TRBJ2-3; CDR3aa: CSVDMGTPTDTQYF
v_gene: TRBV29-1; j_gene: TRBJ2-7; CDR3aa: CSVWSLGQAYEQYF
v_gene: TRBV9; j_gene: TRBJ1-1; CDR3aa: CANSVGQESTEAFF
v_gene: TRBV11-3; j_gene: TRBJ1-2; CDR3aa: CASNLNSGQDYGYTF
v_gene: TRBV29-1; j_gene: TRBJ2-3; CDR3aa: CSRQGPLCTDTQYF
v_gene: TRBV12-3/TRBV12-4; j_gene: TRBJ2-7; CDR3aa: CASSFTGQNYEQYF
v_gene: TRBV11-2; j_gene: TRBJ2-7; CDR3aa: CASSYGRDYEQYF
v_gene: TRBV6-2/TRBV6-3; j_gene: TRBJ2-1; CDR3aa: CASSLTSGGGYNEQFF
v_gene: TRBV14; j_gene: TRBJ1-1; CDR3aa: CASTLGVGTEAFF
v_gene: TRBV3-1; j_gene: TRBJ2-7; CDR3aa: CASSPGLSSYEQYF
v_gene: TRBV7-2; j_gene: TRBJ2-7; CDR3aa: CASASPGIREQYF
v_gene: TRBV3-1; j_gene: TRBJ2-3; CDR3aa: CASSQDSGLAGTDTQYF
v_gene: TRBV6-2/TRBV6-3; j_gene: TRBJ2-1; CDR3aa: CASSSTLNYNEQFF
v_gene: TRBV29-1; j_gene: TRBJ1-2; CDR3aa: CSVDGWGQGTTGGYTF
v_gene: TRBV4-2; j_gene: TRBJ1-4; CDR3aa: CASSDSGFEKLFF
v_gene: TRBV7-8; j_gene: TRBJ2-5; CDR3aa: CASSPGETQYF
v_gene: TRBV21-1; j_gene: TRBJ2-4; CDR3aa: CASSQNPGGPFQYF
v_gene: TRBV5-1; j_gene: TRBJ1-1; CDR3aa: CASTGQGKENPLGTEAFF
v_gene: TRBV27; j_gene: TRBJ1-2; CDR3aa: CASSLSGGDYGYTF
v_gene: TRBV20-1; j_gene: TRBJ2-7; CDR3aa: CSASTGTYEQYF
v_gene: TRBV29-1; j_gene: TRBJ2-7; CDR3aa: CSVVPGDTYEQYF
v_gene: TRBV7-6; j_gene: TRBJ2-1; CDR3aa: CASSAFGSYNEQFF
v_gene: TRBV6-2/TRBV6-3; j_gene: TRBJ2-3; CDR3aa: CASSYPRTGTDTQYF
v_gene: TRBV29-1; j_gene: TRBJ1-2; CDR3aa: CSVEDEPGTARSWDGYTF
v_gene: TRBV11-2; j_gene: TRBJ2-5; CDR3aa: CASSFIETQYF
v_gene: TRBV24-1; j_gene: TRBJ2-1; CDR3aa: CATSDRQQGSKFF
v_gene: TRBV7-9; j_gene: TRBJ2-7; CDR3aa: CASSLLGGGQGAYEQYF
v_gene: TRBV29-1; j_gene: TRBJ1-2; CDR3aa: CSVPPDGDSNYGYTF
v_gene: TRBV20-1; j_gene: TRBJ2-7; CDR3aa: CSARDQNWQGYEQYF
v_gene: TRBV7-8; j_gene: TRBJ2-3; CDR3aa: CASSLSGATDTQYF
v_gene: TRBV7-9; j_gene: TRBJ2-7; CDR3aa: CASSFPHQGPPSYEQYF